This TCR beta chain was recorded in a study of shared clonotypes between healthy human individuals. Findings of the study overall: The four-donor shared clonotypes exceeded non-shared clonotypes in generation probability, with non-shared ones scoring lower.

Positive CCR7 selection of CD45RO-negative cells yielded the naive CD8 cells, and terminally differentiated effector memory CD45RA+ cells were excluded. The donors were adults (healthy and HIV-negative) with no recent acute infections or vaccinations. The protocol was immunoSEQ multiplex PCR, while the TCRdb copy is restricted to in-frame clones and leaves out a portion. The table lists hundreds of thousands of clones, almost 95% of them singletons. The CDR3 totals 13 residues. Germline V gene lookup returns CDR1 MNHEY and CDR2 SVGAGI. The ends lost 8 bases at V and 2 bases at J; junction bases unmatched: 0. As to this clone: As yet, its antigen is unknown.

What was sequenced was naive CD8+ T cells sorted from blood. The chain is built from TRBV6-5 and TRBJ2-6, with 7 bases fitting TRBD2. This TCR was sampled from a man in his thirties or forties in good health. For the CDR3, the DNA is TGTGCCAGCGGGAGGGCTGGGGCCAACGTCCTGACTTTC. It translates to CASGRAGANVLTF.